The subject of this entry is one TCR beta chain. Its target is not known. Germline V gene data show CDR1 as GTSNPN and CDR2 as SVGIG (reference sequence). V dropped 1 base and J dropped 8 bases, with 11 bases sitting between them. This CDR3 spans 12 amino acids. Use of 60 Vbeta and 13 Jbeta primers characterized the PCR. The table came from immunoSEQ multiplex PCR; TCRdb's copy has only in-frame clones and leaves some out. The sample consists of approximately 100,000 clones, roughly 70% of them appearing once. This sample was taken from a study of cytomegalovirus exposure and HLA in healthy donors. Study at large: Previous work identified some 120 million unique TCR beta sequences from 200 million or so T cells. General study points: Later on, analysis showed that most CMV-associated TCR beta chains appeared to be HLA-restricted. Analysis was performed later, and it showed HLA-associated TCR beta chains to be more clonally expanded than equally common others. Researchers reported in a later analysis that a missense DCLRE1C variant was tied to TCR beta V- and J-gene trimming.

The sample comprised PBMCs. This receptor was obtained from a man aged 45-60 years in good health and CMV-seronegative. V gene TRBV30 combines with J gene TRBJ1-2; D may be TRBD1 (5 bases). CDR3 amino acids: CAWSAGLTGYTF. The CDR3 DNA reads as TGTGCCTGGAGTGCAGGGTTGACCGGCTACACCTTC.